This TCR beta chain was recovered during a study of response to subunit inactivated influenza vaccine. Germline V gene data show CDR1 as SGHVS and CDR2 as FNYEAQ. The CDR3 contains 16 residues. V gave up 4 bases and J gave up 0 bases, with 14 bases separating them. The sample holds a few counts of this clonotype. Its antigen is undetermined. TCRdb fed the RT-PCR reads into MiXCR, producing one record per CDR3 protein. The repertoire holds 530,000 or so distinct CDR3 sequences, with 12% as singletons. Study conclusions and caveats: Authors suggested each seasonal flu vaccination may recruit only limited numbers of new T cells.

Sequenced here: PBMCs from blood, sampled on the day of vaccination. V usage is TRBV7-6 and J usage is TRBJ2-3, with D perhaps matching TRBD2 (5 bases). The sequence was obtained from a man aged 45-60 years who received an inactivated influenza vaccine. Here the CDR3 DNA reads TGTGCCAGCAGCTCCGGACTGGAAGCTAGCACAGATACGCAGTATTTT. It encodes CASSSGLEASTDTQYF.